Shown below are 15 T cell receptor beta chains from a single sample sequenced in a study. MiXCR, run by TCRdb on the 5' RACE reads, gives a single entry per CDR3 protein. The table lists around 50,000 distinct CDR3 sequences, around 26% of them singletons. The sequenced material came from tumor-infiltrating memory CD4+ T cells sorted from the breast tumor. The subset was: memory CD4+ T cells, CD4+CD45RO+CD25-. The receptor source for this set is a female donor with breast cancer.

This clonotype is medium-sized (0.01 to 0.1%) by share. The V call is TRBV6-5, the J call TRBJ1-6; D is uncertain. The CDR3 extends over 16 amino acids. Germline V CDR1 and CDR2: MNHEY, SVGAGI. Trimming stripped 8 bases from V and 0 bases from J, with 14 bases between. CDR3 bases: TGTGCCAGCTGGGAAAGGGCCAGCTCCTATAATTCACCCCTCCACTTT. It specifies CASWERASSYNSPLHF.

There are a few counts of this clonotype. V usage is TRBV7-2 and J usage is TRBJ2-2; D unclear. Trimming shortened V by 5 bases and J by 4 bases, and 14 bases separated the two germline ends. CDR1 is SGHTA, CDR2 FQGNSA, per germline. The CDR3 covers 15 residues. The CDR3 DNA is TGTGCCAGCAGCGGCTTTGTCACCGGCACCGGGGAGCTGTTTTTT. The encoded protein is CASSGFVTGTGELFF.

This chain links TRBV20-1 with TRBJ2-1; D ambiguous. V gave up 2 bases and J gave up 3 bases, with 14 bases separating them. In germline, CDR1 is DFQATT, CDR2 SNEGSKA (reference sequence). The length of the CDR3 is 15 residues. CDR3 protein: CSARHTTVVYNEQFF. CDR3 bases: TGCAGTGCTAGACACACCACCGTCGTCTACAATGAGCAGTTCTTC.

This clonotype was detected only a few times. The V call is TRBV27, the J call TRBJ1-6; D remains ambiguous. Germline CDR1 MNHEY, CDR2 SMNVEV (reference sequence). The CDR3 has 12 amino acids. V gave up 5 bases and J gave up 5 bases, with 4 bases separating them. The CDR3 protein is CASSLNNSPLHF. The CDR3 nucleotides are TGTGCCAGCAGTCTGAATAATTCACCCCTCCACTTT.

This sequence joins TRBV7-3 and TRBJ2-3; no clear D gene. The CDR3 loop spans 13 amino acids. V was cut by 5 bases and J by 6 bases, with 12 bases left in between. Germline V CDR1 and CDR2: SGHTA, FQGTGA. CDR3 sequence reads: CASSQGHGDTQYF. The CDR3 bases are TGTGCCAGCAGCCAAGGGCACGGGGATACGCAGTATTTT.

This clonotype was observed at least ten times. V and J are TRBV7-2 and TRBJ1-1; a possible D gene is TRBD1 (5 bases). Between the trimmed V and J ends, which lost 3 bases and 6 bases, there was a span of 11 bases. CDR3 length equals 13 residues. CDR1 is SGHTA and CDR2 is FQGNSA in the germline V gene. CDR3 sequence reads: CASSFRGGAEAFF. The CDR3 DNA is TGTGCCAGCAGCTTCCGGGGCGGCGCTGAAGCTTTCTTT.

Remarks on this clonotype: An end of the junction differs from the germline gene, which may be a read error. The rearrangement uses TRBV5-6 and TRBJ2-5; TRBD2 agrees at 7 bases. Germline-derived CDR1 and CDR2 are SGHDT and YYEEEE. The CDR3 totals 15 residues. Here the CDR3 DNA reads TGCGCCAGCAGCTTGGCGCTAGCGGAACAAGAGACCCAGTACTTC. As protein: CASSLALAEQETQYF.

This clonotype turned up a few times. The chain carries TRBV20-1 and TRBJ1-6; D uncertain. Per the germline V gene, CDR1 is DFQATT and CDR2 is SNEGSKA (reference sequence). The CDR3 has 16 residues. V was clipped by 0 bases and J by 3 bases, with 12 bases between them. CDR3 in amino acids: CSARDESRDYNSPLHF. In DNA, the CDR3 is TGCAGTGCTAGAGATGAGTCCCGGGACTATAATTCACCCCTCCACTTT.

CDR3 DNA: TGTGCCAGCAGCTTAAAACAAGGAGTCTACGAGCAGTACTTC. Translated, it gives CASSLKQGVYEQYF. The rearrangement joins TRBV7-2 to TRBJ2-7, with no clear D. Trimming took 2 bases from V and 3 from J, leaving 11 bases between them. CDR3 length: 14 amino acids. Germline CDR1 reads SGHTA; CDR2 reads FQGNSA.

This chain uses TRBV6-1 with TRBJ1-2; no definite D call. The V and J ends lost 3 bases and 9 bases respectively, with 11 bases between them. Germline CDR1 MNHNS, CDR2 SASEGT. CDR3 size: 12 residues. In nucleotides, the CDR3 is TGTGCCAGCAGTGACCACGGAGACAGCTACACCTTC. As protein: CASSDHGDSYTF.

The rearrangement joins TRBV7-2 to TRBJ1-5; no reliable D call. V lost 1 base, J lost 6 bases, and 10 bases lay in between. Germline CDR1 and CDR2: SGHTA and FQGNSA. The CDR3 is made up of 14 amino acids. CDR3 sequence: CASSLGVRAQPQHF. The CDR3 DNA reads TGTGCCAGCAGCTTAGGGGTTCGGGCTCAGCCCCAGCATTTT.

The chain combines TRBV7-9 with TRBJ1-1, with unresolved D. With 5 bases removed from V and 6 bases from J, the gap between germline ends came to 19 bases. There are 15 residues in the CDR3. CDR1 is SEHNR, CDR2 FQNEAQ, per germline (reference sequence). The CDR3, as DNA: TGTGCCAGCAGCCTATCAGGCTGGGGTTCCGCTGAAGCTTTCTTT. It translates to CASSLSGWGSAEAFF.

The chain has TRBV5-6 and TRBJ2-7; 10 bases map to TRBD1. Germline assignment: CDR1 SGHDT and CDR2 YYEEEE. The CDR3 is 16 amino acids. V was pared by 0 bases and J by 5 bases, with 8 bases of the junction left unmatched. The CDR3 nucleotides are TGTGCCAGCAGCTTGGTAGTGACAGGGGGCATCAACGAGCAGTACTTC. Amino acid sequence: CASSLVVTGGINEQYF.

In this sample, this clonotype turned up a few times. The chain employs TRBV29-1 and TRBJ2-3, with D possibly being TRBD2 (5 bases). Per germline, CDR1 SQVTM and CDR2 ANQGSEA. Trimming took off 7 bases at V and 6 bases at J, with 14 bases between the two ends. The CDR3 sequence is 12 residues long. The CDR3 spells CSASEPGDTQYF. The CDR3 region has the DNA TGCAGCGCATCCGAACCGGGGGATACGCAGTATTTT.

The chain has TRBV6-5 and TRBJ1-1; unclear D gene. CDR1 is MNHEY and CDR2 is SVGAGI in the germline V gene. V lost 6 bases to trimming and J lost 1 base, with 3 bases between them. The CDR3 is made up of 11 amino acids. CDR3 sequence (DNA): TGTGCCAGCAGGGAGAACACTGAAGCTTTCTTT. Residues: CASRENTEAFF.